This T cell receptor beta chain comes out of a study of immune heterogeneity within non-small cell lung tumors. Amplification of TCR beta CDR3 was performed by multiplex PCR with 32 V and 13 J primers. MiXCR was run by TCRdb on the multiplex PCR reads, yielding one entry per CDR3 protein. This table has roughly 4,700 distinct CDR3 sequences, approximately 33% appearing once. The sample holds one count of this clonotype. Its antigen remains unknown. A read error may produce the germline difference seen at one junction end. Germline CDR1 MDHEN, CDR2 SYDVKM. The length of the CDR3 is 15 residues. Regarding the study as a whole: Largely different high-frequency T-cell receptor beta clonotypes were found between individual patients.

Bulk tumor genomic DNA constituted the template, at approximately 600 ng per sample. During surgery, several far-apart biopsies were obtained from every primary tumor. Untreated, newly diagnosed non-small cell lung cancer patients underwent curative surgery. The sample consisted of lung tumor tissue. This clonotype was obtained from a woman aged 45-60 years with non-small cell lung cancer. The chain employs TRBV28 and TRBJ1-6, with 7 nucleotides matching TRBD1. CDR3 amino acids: CVSSYTTGLHSPLHF. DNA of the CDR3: TGTGTCAGCAGCTACACGACAGGGCTCCATTCACCCCTCCACTTT.